This T cell receptor beta chain is drawn from a study of OX40 agonist ivuxolimab in advanced cancers. Study-level results: The study did not work out the antigen specificity of the expanded peripheral T cells.

Details on this clone: No antigen is known for it.

Using immunoSEQ multiplex PCR, the repertoire was profiled, and TCRdb retains in-frame clones only, with some absent. The repertoire holds tens of thousands of clones, with 88% as singletons. This CDR3 comprises 15 residues. The V end lost 0 bases, the J end lost 8 bases, and 17 bases lay between the germline ends. Looked up from germline, CDR1 is SGHNT and CDR2 is YYREEE (reference sequence). The specimen was CD4+ or CD8+ T cells sorted from blood, collected in a trial of the OX40 agonist ivuxolimab. This chain joins TRBV5-4 and TRBJ1-2; TRBD1 might be the D (6 bases). This receptor was obtained from an adult with an advanced solid tumor such as melanoma, head and neck, liver or kidney cancer. The CDR3 reads CASSLGGAASLGYTF. The CDR3 nucleotides read TGTGCCAGCAGCTTGGGGGGGGCTGCCTCCTTGGGCTACACCTTC.